The source of this T cell receptor (beta chain) is a study of CD8 T cells in ankylosing spondylitis. The study, taken as a whole, reports: A TCR beta motif made of about 8 highly homologous variants seemed typical of ankylosing spondylitis blood. Within peripheral blood, clones linked to disease were CD8+ and relatively rare.

In its sample, this clonotype was seen a few times. The antigen remains undetermined. V was clipped by 4 bases and J by 1 base, with 8 bases between them. CDR1 KGHDR and CDR2 SFDVKD come from the germline V gene. The CDR3 runs to 14 residues. TCRdb re-called the 5' RACE reads with MiXCR, one entry per CDR3 protein. The profile shows a few hundred thousand distinct CDR3 sequences, around 24% of them singletons. The chain employs TRBV24-1 and TRBJ2-3; no reliable D call. The sequence was obtained from a male donor with ankylosing spondylitis. The sequencing input was blood, either unsorted or a sorted T cell fraction (not recorded which). CDR3 in amino acids: CATSDLIRTDTQYF. CDR3 DNA sequence: TGTGCCACCAGTGACCTGATCCGCACAGATACGCAGTATTTT.